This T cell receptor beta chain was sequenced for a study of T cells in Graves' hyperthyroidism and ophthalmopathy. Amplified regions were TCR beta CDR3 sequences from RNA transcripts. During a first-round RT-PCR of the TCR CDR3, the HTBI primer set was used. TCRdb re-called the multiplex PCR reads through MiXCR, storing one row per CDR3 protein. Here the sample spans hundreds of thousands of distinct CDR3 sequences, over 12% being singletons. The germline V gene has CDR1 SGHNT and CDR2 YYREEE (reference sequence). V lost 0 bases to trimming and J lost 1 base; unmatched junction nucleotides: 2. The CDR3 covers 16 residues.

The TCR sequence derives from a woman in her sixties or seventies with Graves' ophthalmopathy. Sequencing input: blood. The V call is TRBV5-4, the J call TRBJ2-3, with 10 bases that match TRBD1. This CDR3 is CASSLGDRGRTDTQYF. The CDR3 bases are TGTGCCAGCAGCTTGGGTGACAGGGGGCGCACAGATACGCAGTATTTT.